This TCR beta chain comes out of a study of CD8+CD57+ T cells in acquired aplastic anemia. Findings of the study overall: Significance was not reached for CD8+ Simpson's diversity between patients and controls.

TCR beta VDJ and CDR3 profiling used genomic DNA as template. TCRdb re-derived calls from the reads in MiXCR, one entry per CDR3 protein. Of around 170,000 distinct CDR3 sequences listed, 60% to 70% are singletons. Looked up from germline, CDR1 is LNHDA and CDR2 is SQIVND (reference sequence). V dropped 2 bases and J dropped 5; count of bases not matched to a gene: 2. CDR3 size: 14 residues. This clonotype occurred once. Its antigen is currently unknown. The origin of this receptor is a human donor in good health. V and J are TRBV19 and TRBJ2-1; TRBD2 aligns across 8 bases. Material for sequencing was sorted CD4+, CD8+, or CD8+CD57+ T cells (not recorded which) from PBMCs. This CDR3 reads CASSITSGNNEQFF. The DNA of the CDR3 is TGTGCCAGTAGTATAACTAGCGGCAACAATGAGCAGTTCTTC.